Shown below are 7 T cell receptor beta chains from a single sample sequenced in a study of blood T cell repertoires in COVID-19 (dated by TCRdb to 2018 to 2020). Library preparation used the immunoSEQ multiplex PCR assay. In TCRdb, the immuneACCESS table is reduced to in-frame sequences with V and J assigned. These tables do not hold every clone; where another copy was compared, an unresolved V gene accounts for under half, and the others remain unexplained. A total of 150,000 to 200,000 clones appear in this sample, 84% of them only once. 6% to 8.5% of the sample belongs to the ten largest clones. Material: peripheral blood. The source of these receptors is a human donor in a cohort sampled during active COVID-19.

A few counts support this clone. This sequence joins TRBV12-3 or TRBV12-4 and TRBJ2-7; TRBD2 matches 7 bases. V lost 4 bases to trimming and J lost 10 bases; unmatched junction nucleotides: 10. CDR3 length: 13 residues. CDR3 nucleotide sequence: TGTGCCAGCAGTTCCCGGGAGGTCCTACTCCAGTACTTC. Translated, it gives CASSSREVLLQYF.

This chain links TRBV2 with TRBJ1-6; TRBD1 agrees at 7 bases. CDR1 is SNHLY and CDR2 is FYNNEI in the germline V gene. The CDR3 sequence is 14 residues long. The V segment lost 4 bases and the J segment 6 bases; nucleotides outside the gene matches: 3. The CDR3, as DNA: TGTGCCAGCAGTGTCCGGGACAGTAATTCACCCCTCCACTTT. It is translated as CASSVRDSNSPLHF. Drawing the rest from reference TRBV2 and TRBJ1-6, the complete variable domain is EPEVTQTPSHQVTQMGQEVILRCVPISNHLYFYWYRQILGQKVEFLVSFYNNEISEKSEIFDDQFSVERPDGSNFTLKIRSTKLEDSAMYFCASSVRDSNSPLHFGNGTRLTVT.

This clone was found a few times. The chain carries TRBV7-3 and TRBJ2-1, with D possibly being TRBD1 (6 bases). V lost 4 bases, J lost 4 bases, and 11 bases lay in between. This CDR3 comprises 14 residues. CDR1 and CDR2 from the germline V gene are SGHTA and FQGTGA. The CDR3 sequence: CASSSGQPYNEQFF. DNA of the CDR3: TGTGCCAGCAGCTCCGGACAGCCATACAATGAGCAGTTCTTC. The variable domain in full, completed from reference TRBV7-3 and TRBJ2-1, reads GAGVSQTPSNKVTEKGKYVELRCDPISGHTALYWYRQSLGQGPEFLIYFQGTGAADDSGLPNDRFFAVRPEGSVSTLKIQRTERGDSAVYLCASSSGQPYNEQFFGPGTRLTVL.

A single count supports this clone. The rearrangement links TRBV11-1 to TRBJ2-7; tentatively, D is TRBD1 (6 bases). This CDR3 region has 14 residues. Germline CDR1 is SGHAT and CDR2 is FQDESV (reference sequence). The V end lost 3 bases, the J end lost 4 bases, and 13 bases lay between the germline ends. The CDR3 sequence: CASSFGQGLYEQYF. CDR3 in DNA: TGTGCCAGCAGCTTTGGGCAGGGGCTATACGAGCAGTACTTC.

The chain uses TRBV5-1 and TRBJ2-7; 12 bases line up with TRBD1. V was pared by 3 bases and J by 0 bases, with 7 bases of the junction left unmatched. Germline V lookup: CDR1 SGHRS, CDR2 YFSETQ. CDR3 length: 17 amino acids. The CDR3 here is CASSSGTGGTSSYEQYF. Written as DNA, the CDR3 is TGCGCCAGCAGCTCAGGGACAGGGGGCACGAGCTCCTACGAGCAGTACTTC.

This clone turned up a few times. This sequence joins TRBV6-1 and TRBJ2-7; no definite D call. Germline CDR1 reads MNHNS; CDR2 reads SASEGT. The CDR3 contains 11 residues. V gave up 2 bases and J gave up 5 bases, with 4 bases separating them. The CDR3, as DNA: TGTGCCAGCAGTGAACTTAACGAGCAGTACTTC. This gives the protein CASSELNEQYF.

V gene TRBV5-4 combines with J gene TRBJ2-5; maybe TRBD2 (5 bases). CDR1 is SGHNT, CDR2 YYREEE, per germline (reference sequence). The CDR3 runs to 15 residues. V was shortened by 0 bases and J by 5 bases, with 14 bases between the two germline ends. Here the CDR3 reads CASSLALASQETQYF. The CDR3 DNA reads TGTGCCAGCAGCTTGGCCTTGGCTAGCCAGGAGACCCAGTACTTC.